These 5 T cell receptor beta chains originate from one sample sequenced in a study of shared clonotypes between healthy human individuals. Naive CD8 isolation took CD45RO-negative cells positively selected for CCR7 and excluded terminally differentiated effector memory CD45RA+ cells. Generated by immunoSEQ multiplex PCR, the TCRdb table keeps only in-frame clones and is missing some. Seen here are some 2.1 million clones, about 95% observed once, and the top ten hold roughly 1.1%. The sample taken for sequencing was naive CD8+ T cells sorted from blood. All receptors come from a man between 18 and 35 years old in good health.

The chain joins TRBV23-1 to TRBJ1-2; D may be TRBD1 (6 bases). TRBV23-1 is assigned to the ORF class and has an uncertain function. This CDR3 comprises 13 residues. V was pared by 4 bases and J by 4 bases, with 10 bases between. The CDR3 sequence is CASSPRTVYGYTF. The DNA for the CDR3 is TGCGCCAGCAGTCCTAGGACAGTCTATGGCTACACCTTC.

V gene TRBV9 combines with J gene TRBJ1-2; no definite D call. Germline CDR1 is SGDLS and CDR2 is YYNGEE. The V gene lost 4 bases and the J gene lost 6 bases, with 10 bases spanning the gap. CDR3 size: 12 residues. The CDR3 sequence: CASSSGGNGYTF. CDR3 sequence (DNA): TGTGCCAGCAGCTCTGGAGGGAATGGCTACACCTTC.

V usage is TRBV7-9 and J usage is TRBJ2-7, with D uncertain. With 5 bases removed from V and 7 bases from J, the gap between germline ends came to 15 bases. The CDR3 consists of 13 residues. Germline-derived CDR1 and CDR2 are SEHNR and FQNEAQ (reference sequence). The CDR3 region is CASSLRQGDEQYF. The CDR3 coding sequence is TGTGCCAGCAGCCTCCGACAAGGAGATGAGCAGTACTTC.

For this clone: Additional DNA sequences in this sample encode the identical CDR3. V gene TRBV6-5 combines with J gene TRBJ2-7, with 8 bases matching TRBD1. Trimming took 0 bases from V and 1 from J; bases not matched to a gene: 2. The CDR3 is 15 amino acids. Germline CDR1 reads MNHEY; CDR2 reads SVGAGI. In DNA, the CDR3 is TGTGCCAGCAGTTACTCAGGACAGGGATCCTACGAGCAGTACTTC. This translates into CASSYSGQGSYEQYF.

The chain joins TRBV2 to TRBJ2-1, with D maybe TRBD2 (6 bases). The CDR3 contains 15 residues. V gave up 4 bases and J gave up 6 bases, with 16 bases separating them. Germline V gene data show CDR1 as SNHLY and CDR2 as FYNNEI. The CDR3 here is CASSVLTEGSNEQFF. Written as DNA, the CDR3 is TGTGCCAGCAGTGTTTTAACGGAGGGGTCCAATGAGCAGTTCTTC.